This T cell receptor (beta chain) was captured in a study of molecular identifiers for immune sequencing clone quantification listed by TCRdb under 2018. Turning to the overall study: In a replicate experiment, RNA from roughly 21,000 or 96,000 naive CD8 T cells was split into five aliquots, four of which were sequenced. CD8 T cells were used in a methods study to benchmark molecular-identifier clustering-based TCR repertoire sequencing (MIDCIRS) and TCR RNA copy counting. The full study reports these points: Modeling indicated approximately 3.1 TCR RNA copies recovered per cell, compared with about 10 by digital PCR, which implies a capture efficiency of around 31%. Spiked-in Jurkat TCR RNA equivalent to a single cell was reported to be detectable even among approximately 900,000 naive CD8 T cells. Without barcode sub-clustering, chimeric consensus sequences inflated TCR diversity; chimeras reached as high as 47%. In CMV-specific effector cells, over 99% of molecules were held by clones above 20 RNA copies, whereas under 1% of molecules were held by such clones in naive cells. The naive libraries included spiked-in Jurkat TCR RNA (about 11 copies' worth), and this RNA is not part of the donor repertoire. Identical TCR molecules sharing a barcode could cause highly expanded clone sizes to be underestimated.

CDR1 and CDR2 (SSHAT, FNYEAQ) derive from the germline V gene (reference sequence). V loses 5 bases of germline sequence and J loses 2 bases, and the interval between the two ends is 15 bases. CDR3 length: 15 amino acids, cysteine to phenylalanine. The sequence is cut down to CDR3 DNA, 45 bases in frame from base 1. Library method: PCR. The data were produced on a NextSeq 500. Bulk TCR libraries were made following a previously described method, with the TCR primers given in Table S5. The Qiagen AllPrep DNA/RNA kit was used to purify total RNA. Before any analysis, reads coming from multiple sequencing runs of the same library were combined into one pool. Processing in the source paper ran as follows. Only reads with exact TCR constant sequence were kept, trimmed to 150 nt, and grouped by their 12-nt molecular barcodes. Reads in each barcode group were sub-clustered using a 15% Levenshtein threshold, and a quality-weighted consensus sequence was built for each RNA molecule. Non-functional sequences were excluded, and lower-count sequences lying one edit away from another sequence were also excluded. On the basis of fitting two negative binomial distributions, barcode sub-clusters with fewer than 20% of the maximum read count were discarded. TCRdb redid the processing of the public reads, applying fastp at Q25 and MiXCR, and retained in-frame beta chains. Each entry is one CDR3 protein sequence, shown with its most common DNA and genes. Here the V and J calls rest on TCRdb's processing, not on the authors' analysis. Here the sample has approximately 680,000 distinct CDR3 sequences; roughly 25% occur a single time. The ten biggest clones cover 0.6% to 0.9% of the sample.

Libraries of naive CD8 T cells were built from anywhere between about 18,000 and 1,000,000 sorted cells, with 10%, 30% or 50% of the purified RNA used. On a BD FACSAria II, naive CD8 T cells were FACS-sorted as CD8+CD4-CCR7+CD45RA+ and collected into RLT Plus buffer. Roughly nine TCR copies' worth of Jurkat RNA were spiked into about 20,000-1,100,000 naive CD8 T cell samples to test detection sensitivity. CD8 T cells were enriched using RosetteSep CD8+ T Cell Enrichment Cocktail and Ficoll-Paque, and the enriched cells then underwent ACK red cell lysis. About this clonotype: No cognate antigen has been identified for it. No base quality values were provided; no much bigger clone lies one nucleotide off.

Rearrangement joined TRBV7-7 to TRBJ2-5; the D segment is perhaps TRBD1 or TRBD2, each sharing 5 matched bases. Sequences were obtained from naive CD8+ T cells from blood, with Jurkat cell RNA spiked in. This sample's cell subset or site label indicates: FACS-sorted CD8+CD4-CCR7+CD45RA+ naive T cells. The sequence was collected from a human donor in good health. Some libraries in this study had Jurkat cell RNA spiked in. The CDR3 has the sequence CASSDMPGRQETQYF. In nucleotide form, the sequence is TGTGCCAGCAGCGACATGCCGGGACGACAAGAGACCCAGTACTTC.